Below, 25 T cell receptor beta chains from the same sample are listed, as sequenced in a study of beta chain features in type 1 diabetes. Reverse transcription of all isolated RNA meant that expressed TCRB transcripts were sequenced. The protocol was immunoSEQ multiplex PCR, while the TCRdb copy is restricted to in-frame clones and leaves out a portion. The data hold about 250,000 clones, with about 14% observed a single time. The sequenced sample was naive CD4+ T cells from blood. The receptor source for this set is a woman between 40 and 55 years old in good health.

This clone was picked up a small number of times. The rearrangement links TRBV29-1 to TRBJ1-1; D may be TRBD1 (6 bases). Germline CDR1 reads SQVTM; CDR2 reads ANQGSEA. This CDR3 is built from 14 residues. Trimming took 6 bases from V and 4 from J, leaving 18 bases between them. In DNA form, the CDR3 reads TGCAGCGTGGATAAGACAGGCTCGGGCACTGAAGCTTTCTTT. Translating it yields CSVDKTGSGTEAFF.

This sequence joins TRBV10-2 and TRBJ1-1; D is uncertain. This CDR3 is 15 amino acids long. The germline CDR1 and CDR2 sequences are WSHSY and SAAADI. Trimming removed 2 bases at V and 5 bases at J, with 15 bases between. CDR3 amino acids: CASSERPGRGTEAFF. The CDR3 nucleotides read TGCGCCAGCAGTGAGCGACCGGGCAGAGGGACTGAAGCTTTCTTT.

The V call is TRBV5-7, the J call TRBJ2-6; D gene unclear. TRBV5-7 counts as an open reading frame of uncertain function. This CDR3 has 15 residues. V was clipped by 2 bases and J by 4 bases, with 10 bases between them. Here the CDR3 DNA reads TGTGCCAGCAGCTTAAGGAGTAGCGGGGCCAACGTCCTGACTTTC. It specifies CASSLRSSGANVLTF.

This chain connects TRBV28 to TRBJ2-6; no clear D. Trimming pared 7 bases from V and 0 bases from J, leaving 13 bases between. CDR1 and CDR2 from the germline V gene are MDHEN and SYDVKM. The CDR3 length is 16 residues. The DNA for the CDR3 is TGTGCCAGCACCCCCGGGTTCGCCTCTGGGGCCAACGTCCTGACTTTC. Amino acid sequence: CASTPGFASGANVLTF.

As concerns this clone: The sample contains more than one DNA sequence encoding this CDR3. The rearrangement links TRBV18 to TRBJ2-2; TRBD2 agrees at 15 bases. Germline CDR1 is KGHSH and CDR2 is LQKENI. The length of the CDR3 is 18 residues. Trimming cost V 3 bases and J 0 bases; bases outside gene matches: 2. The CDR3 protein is CASSPRTSGGANTGELFF. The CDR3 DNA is TGTGCCAGCTCACCCCGGACTAGCGGGGGGGCGAACACCGGGGAGCTGTTTTTT. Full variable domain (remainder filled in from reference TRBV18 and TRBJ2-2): NAGVMQNPRHLVRRRGQEARLRCSPMKGHSHVYWYRQLPEEGLKFMVYLQKENIIDESGMPKERFSAEFPKEGPSILRIQQVVRGDSAAYFCASSPRTSGGANTGELFFGEGSRLTVL.

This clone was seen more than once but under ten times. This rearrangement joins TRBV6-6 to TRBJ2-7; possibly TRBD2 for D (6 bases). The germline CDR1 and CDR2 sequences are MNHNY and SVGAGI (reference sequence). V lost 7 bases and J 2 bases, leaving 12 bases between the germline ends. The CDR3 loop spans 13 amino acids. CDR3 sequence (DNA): TGTGCCAGCAATACGGGGGTCACCTACGAGCAGTACTTC. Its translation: CASNTGVTYEQYF.

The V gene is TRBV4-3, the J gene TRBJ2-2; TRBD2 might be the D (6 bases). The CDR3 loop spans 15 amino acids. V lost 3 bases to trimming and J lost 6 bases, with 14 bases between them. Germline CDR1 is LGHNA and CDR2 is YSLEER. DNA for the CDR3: TGCGCCAGCAGCCACCGACTAGAACGCGCCGGGGAGCTGTTTTTT. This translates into CASSHRLERAGELFF.

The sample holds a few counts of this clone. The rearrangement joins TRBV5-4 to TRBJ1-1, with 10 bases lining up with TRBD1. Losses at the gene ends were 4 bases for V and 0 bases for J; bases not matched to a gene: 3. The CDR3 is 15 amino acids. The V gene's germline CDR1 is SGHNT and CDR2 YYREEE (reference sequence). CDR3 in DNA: TGTGCCAGCAGCCGGGGACAGGGGATGAACACTGAAGCTTTCTTT. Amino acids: CASSRGQGMNTEAFF.

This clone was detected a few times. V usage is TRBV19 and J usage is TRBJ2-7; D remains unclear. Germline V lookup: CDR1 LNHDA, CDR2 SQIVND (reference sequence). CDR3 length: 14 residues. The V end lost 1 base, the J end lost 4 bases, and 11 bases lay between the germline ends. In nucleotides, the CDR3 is TGTGCCAGTAGTATAGCCCACAGAGTTTACGAGCAGTACTTC. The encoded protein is CASSIAHRVYEQYF.

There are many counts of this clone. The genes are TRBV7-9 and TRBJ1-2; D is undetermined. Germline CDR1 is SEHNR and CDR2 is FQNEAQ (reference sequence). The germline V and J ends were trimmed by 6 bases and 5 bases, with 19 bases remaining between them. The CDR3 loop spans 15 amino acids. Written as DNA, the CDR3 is TGTGCCAGCAGTCGGATTGCAGCGACTGGATATGGCTACACCTTC. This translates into CASSRIAATGYGYTF.

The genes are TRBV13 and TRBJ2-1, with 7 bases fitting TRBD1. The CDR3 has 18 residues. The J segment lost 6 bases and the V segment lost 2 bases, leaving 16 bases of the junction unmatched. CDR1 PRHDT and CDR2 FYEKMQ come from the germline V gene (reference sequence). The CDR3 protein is CASSLQFPRQGEGNEQFF. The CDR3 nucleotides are TGTGCCAGCAGCTTACAATTTCCCCGACAGGGTGAGGGCAATGAGCAGTTCTTC.

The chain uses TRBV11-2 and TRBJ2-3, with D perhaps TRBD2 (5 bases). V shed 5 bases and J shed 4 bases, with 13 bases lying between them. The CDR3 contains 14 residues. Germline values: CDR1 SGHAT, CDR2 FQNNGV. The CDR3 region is CASSAGRLPDTQYF. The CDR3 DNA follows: TGTGCCAGCAGCGCGGGTCGGCTACCAGATACGCAGTATTTT.

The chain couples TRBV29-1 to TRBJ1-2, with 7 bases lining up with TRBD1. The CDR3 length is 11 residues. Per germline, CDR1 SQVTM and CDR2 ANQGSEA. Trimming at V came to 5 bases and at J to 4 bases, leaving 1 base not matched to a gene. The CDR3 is CSVQGGYGYTF. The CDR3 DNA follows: TGCAGCGTTCAGGGGGGCTATGGCTACACCTTC. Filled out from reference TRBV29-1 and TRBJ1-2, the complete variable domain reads SAVISQKPSRDICQRGTSLTIQCQVDSQVTMMFWYRQQPGQSLTLIATANQGSEATYESGFVIDKFPISRPNLTFSTLTVSNMSPEDSSIYLCSVQGGYGYTFGSGTRLTVV.

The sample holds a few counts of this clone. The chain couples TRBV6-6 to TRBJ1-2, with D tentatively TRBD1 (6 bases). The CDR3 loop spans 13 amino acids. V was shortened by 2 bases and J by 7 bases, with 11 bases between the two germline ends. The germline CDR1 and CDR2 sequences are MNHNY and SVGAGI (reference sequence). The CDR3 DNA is TGTGCCAGCAGTTACACTACAGGGAGTGGCTACACCTTC. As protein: CASSYTTGSGYTF.

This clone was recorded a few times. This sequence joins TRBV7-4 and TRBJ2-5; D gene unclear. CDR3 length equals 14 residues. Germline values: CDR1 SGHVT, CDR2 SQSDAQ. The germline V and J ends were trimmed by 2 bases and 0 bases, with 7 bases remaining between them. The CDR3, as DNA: TGTGCCAGCAGCTTAATCGAGTACCAAGAGACCCAGTACTTC. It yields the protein CASSLIEYQETQYF.

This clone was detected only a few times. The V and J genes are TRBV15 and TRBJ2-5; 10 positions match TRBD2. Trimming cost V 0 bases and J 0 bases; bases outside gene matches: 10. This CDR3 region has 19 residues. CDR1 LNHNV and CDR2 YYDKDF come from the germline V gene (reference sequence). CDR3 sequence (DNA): TGTGCCACCAGCAGAGAGACCGCGGGGACTAGCGCAAACCAAGAGACCCAGTACTTC. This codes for CATSRETAGTSANQETQYF.

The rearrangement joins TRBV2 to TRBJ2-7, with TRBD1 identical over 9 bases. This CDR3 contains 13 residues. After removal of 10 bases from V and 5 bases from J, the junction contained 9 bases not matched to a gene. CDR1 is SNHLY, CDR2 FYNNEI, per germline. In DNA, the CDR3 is TGTGCCACCAGCGGGACAGGGACCCACGAGCAGTACTTC. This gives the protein CATSGTGTHEQYF. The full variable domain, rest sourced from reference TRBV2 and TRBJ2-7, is EPEVTQTPSHQVTQMGQEVILRCVPISNHLYFYWYRQILGQKVEFLVSFYNNEISEKSEIFDDQFSVERPDGSNFTLKIRSTKLEDSAMYFCATSGTGTHEQYFGPGTRLTVT.

Written as DNA, the CDR3 is TGTGCCAGCAGCCGAAAGACTAGCGGGGGCCAAGAGACCCAGTACTTC. Translated, it gives CASSRKTSGGQETQYF. This sequence joins TRBV7-2 and TRBJ2-5, with 12 bases aligning to TRBD2. CDR3 length: 16 amino acids. V dropped 5 bases and J dropped 1; count of bases not matched to a gene: 5. Germline V gene data show CDR1 as SGHTA and CDR2 as FQGNSA.

The CDR3 bases are TGCAGCGTTTTGGCACCGGCGGAGGAGACCCAGTACTTC. This encodes CSVLAPAEETQYF. This chain joins TRBV29-1 and TRBJ2-5; D gene uncertain. With 5 bases removed from V and 5 bases from J, the gap between germline ends came to 15 bases. This CDR3 has 13 residues. The V gene's germline CDR1 is SQVTM and CDR2 ANQGSEA.

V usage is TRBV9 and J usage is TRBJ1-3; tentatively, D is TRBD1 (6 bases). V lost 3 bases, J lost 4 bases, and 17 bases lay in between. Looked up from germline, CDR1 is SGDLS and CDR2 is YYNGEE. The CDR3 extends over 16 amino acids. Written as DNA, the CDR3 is TGTGCCAGCAGCGCCGGACCGGGTCAGGGGGGAAACACCATATATTTT. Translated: CASSAGPGQGGNTIYF. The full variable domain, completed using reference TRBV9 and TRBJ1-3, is DSGVTQTPKHLITATGQRVTLRCSPRSGDLSVYWYQQSLDQGLQFLIQYYNGEERAKGNILERFSAQQFPDLHSELNLSSLELGDSALYFCASSAGPGQGGNTIYFGEGSWLTVV.

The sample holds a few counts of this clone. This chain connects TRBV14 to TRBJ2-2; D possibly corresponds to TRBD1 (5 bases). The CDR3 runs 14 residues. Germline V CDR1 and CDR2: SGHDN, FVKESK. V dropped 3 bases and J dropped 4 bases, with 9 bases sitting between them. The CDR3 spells CASSHRGGTGELFF. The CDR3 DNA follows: TGTGCCAGCAGCCATAGGGGTGGCACCGGGGAGCTGTTTTTT.

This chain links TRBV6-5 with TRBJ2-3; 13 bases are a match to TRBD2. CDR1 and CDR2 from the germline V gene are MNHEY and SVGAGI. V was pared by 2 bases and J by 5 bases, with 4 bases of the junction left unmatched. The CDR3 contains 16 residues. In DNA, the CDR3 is TGTGCCAGCAGTTACCGGGGACTAGCGGGGTTAGATACGCAGTATTTT. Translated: CASSYRGLAGLDTQYF.

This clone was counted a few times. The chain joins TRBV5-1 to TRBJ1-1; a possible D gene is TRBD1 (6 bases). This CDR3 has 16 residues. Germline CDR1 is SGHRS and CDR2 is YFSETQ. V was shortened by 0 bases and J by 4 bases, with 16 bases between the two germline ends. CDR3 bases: TGCGCCAGCAGCTTGGGAAAACAGGGCACCTTCACTGAAGCTTTCTTT. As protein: CASSLGKQGTFTEAFF. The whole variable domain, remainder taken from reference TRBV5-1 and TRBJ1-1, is KAGVTQTPRYLIKTRGQQVTLSCSPISGHRSVSWYQQTPGQGLQFLFEYFSETQRNKGNFPGRFSGRQFSNSRSEMNVSTLELGDSALYLCASSLGKQGTFTEAFFGQGTRLTVV.

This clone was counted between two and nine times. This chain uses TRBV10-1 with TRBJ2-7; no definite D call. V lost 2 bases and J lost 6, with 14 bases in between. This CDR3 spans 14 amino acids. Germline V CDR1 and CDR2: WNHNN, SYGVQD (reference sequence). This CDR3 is CASSERPGPSEQYF. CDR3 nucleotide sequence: TGCGCCAGCAGTGAGCGTCCAGGTCCGTCCGAGCAGTACTTC.

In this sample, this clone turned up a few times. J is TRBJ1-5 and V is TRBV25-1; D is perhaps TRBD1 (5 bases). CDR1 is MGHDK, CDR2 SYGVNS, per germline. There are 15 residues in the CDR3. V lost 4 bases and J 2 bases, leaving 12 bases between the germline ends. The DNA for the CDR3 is TGTGCCAGCAGTGCCCGGGGGGGTGGCAATCAGCCCCAGCATTTT. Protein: CASSARGGGNQPQHF.